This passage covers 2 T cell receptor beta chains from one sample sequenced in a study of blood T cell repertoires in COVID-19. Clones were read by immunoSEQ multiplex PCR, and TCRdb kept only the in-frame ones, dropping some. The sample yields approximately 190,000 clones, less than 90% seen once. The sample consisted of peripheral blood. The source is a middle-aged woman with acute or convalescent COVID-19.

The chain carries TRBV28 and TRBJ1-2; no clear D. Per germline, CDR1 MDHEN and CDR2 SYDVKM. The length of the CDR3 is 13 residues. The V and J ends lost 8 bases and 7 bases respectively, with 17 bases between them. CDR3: CASRIPEALGYTF. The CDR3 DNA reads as TGTGCCAGCCGGATCCCCGAGGCCCTTGGCTACACCTTC.

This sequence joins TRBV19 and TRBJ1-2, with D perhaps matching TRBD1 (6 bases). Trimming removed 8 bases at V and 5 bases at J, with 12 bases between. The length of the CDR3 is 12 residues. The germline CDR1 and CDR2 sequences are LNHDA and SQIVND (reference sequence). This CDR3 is CASEGQTYGYTF. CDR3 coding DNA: TGTGCCAGTGAGGGACAAACATATGGCTACACCTTC. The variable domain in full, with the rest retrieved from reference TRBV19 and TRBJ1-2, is DGGITQSPKYLFRKEGQNVTLSCEQNLNHDAMYWYRQDPGQGLRLIYYSQIVNDFQKGDIAEGYSVSREKKESFPLTVTSAQKNPTAFYLCASEGQTYGYTFGSGTRLTVV.